This entry concerns a single TCR beta chain. Some clones are missing from TCRdb's copy, which holds only in-frame ones; the method was immunoSEQ multiplex PCR. The table records about 69,000 clones, around 86% of them present only once. The sample is drawn from a study of blood T cell repertoires in COVID-19. Unmatched junction bases numbered 4, after V lost 0 bases and J lost 2 bases. The CDR3 is 16 amino acids. Germline lookup yields CDR1 SGHTA and CDR2 FQGNSA. The sequencing sample was made of peripheral blood. The chain links TRBV7-2 to TRBJ2-7; 10 nucleotides match TRBD2. The source is a man aged 40-50 years with COVID-19, enrolled during active disease. CDR3 protein: CASSLAIAGGPYEQYF. The CDR3 DNA reads as TGTGCCAGCAGCTTAGCGATAGCGGGGGGACCCTACGAGCAGTACTTC. The entire variable domain, with the rest obtained from reference TRBV7-2 and TRBJ2-7, is as follows: GAGVSQSPSNKVTEKGKDVELRCDPISGHTALYWYRQSLGQGLEFLIYFQGNSAPDKSGLPSDRFSAERTGGSVSTLTIQRTQQEDSAVYLCASSLAIAGGPYEQYFGPGTRLTVT.